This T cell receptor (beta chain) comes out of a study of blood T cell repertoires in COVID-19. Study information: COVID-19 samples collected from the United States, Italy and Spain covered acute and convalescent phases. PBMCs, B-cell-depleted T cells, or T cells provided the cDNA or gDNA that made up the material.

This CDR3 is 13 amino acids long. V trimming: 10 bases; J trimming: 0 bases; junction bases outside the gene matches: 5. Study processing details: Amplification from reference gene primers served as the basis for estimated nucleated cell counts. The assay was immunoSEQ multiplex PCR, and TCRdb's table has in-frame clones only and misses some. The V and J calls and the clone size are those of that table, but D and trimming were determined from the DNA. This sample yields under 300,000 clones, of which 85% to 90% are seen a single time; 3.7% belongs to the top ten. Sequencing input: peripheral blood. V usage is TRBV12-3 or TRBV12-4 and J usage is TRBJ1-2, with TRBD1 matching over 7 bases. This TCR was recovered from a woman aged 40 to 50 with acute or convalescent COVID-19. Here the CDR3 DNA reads TGTGCCAACCGGGACAGTTCTAACTATGGCTACACCTTC. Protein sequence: CANRDSSNYGYTF.